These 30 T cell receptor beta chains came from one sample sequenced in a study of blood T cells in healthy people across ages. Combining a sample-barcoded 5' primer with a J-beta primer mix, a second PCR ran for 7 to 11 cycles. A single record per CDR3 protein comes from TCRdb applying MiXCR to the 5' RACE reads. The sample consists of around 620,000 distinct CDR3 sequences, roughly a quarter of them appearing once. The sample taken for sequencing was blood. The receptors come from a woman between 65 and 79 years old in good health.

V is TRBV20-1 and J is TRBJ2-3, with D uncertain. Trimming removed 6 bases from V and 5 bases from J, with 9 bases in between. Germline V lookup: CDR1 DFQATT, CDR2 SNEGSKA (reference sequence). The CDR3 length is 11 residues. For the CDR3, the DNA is TGCAGTGCCGAACCCGGAGATACGCAGTATTTT. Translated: CSAEPGDTQYF.

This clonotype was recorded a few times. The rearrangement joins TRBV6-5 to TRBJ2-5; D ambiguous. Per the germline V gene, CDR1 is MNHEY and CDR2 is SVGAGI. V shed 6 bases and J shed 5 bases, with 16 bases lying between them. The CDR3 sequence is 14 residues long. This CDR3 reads CASRRNSVGETQYF. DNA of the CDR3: TGTGCCAGCAGACGGAATTCTGTTGGGGAGACCCAGTACTTC.

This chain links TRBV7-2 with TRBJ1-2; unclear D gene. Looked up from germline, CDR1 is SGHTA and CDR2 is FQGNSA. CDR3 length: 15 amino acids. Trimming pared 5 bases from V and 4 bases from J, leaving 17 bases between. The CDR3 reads CASSPQPQPFYGYTF. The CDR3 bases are TGTGCCAGCAGCCCACAGCCCCAGCCTTTCTATGGCTACACCTTC.

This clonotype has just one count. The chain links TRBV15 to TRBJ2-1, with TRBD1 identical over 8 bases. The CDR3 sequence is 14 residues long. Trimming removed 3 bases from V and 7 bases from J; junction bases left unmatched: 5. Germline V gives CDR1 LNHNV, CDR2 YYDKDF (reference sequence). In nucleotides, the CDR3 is TGTGCCACCAGCAGGCAGGGGGCAGTGAATGAGCAGTTCTTC. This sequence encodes CATSRQGAVNEQFF.

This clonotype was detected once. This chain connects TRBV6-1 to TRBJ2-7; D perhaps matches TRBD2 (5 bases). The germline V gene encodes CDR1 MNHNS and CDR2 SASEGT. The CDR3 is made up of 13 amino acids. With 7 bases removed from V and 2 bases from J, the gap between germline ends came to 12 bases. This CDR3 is CASIEDSAYEQYF. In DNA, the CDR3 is TGTGCCAGCATTGAGGACTCGGCCTACGAGCAGTACTTC.

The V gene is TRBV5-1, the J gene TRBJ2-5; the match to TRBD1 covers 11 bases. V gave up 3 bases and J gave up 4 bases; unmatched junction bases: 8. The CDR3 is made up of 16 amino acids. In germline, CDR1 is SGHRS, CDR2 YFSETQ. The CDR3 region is CASSSGQGAPRETQYF. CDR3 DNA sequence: TGCGCCAGCAGCTCCGGACAGGGGGCGCCGAGAGAGACCCAGTACTTC. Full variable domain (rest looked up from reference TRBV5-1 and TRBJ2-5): KAGVTQTPRYLIKTRGQQVTLSCSPISGHRSVSWYQQTPGQGLQFLFEYFSETQRNKGNFPGRFSGRQFSNSRSEMNVSTLELGDSALYLCASSSGQGAPRETQYFGPGTRLLVL.

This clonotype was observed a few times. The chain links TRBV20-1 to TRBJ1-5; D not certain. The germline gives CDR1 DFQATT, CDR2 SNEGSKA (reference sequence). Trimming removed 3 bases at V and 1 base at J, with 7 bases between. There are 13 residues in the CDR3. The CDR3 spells CSASGRSNQPQHF. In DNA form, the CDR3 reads TGCAGTGCTAGTGGAAGGAGCAATCAGCCCCAGCATTTT.

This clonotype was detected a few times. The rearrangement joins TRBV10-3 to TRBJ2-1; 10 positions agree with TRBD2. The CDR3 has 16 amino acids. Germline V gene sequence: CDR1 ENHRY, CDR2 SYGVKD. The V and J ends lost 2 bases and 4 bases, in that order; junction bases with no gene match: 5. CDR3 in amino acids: CAISEQSGGAYNEQFF. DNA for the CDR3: TGTGCCATCAGTGAGCAGAGCGGGGGGGCATACAATGAGCAGTTCTTC.

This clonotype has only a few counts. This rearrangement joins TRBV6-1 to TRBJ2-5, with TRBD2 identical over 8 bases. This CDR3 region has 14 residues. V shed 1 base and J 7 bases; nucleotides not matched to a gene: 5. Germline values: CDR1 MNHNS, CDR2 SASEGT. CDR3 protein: CASSEVSGVGTQYF. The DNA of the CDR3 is TGTGCCAGCAGTGAAGTTAGCGGGGTTGGGACCCAGTACTTC.

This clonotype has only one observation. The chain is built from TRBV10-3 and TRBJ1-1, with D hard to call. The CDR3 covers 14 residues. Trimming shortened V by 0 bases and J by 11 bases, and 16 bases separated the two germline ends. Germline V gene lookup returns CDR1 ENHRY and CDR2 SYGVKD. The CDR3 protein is CAISESIDGLRAFF. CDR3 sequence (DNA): TGTGCCATCAGTGAGTCGATCGACGGTCTGAGGGCTTTCTTT.

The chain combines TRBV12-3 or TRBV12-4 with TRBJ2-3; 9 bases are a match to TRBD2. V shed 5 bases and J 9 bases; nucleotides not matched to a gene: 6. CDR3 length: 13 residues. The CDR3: CASSPAGGLTQYF. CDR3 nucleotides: TGTGCCAGCAGTCCGGCGGGAGGGTTGACGCAGTATTTT.

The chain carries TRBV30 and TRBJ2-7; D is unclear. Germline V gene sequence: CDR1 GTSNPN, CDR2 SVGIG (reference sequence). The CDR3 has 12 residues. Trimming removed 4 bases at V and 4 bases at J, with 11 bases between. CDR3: CAWKGEAYEQYF. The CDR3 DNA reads TGTGCCTGGAAAGGAGAGGCGTACGAGCAGTACTTC.

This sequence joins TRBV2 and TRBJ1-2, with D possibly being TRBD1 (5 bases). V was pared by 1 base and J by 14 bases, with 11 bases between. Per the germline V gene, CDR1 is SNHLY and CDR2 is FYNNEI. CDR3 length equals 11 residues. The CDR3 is CASSEEGKVTF. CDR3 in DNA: TGTGCCAGCAGTGAAGAGGGGAAAGTAACCTTC.

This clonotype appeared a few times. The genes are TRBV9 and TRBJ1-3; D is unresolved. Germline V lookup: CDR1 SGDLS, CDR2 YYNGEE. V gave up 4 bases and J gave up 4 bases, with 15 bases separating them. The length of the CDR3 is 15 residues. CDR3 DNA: TGTGCCAGCAGCCCCATGGGCGGTTCAGGAAACACCATATATTTT. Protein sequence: CASSPMGGSGNTIYF.

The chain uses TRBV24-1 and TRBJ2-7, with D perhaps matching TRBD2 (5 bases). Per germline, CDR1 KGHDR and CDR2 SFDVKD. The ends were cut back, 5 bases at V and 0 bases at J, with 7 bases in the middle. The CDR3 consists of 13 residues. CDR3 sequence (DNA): TGTGCCACCAGTGCGGGAAGCTCCTACGAGCAGTACTTC. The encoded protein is CATSAGSSYEQYF.

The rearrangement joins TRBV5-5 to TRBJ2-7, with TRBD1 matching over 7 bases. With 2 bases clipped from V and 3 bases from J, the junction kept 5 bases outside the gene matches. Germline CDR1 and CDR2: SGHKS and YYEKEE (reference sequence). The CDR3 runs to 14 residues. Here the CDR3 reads CASSLLPGGYEQYF. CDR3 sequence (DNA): TGTGCCAGCAGCTTATTGCCAGGGGGCTACGAGCAGTACTTC.

In DNA form, the CDR3 reads TGTGCCAGCAGCCAAGATCGGCGATTCTATGGCTACACCTTC. Its protein product is CASSQDRRFYGYTF. This rearrangement joins TRBV3-1 to TRBJ1-2; D is unresolved. This CDR3 comprises 14 residues. Looked up from germline, CDR1 is LGHDT and CDR2 is YNNKEL (reference sequence). The V and J ends lost 0 bases and 4 bases respectively, with 9 bases between them.

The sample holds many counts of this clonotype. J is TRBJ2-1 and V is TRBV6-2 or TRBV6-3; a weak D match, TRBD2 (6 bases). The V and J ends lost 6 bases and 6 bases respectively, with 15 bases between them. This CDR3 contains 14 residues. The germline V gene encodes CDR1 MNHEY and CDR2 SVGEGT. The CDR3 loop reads CASSRGTYSNEQFF. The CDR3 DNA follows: TGTGCCAGCAGCCGCGGGACGTACAGCAATGAGCAGTTCTTC.

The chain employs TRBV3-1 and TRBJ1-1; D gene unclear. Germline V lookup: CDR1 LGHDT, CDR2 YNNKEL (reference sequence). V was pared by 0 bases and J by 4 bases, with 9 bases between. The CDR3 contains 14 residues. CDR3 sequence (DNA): TGTGCCAGCAGCCAAGAGCTGGGTTTCACTGAAGCTTTCTTT. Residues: CASSQELGFTEAFF.

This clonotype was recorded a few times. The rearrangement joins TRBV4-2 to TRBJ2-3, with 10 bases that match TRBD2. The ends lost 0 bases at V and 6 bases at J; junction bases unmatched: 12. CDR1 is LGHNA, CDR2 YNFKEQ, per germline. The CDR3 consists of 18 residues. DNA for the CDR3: TGTGCCAGCAGCCAAGATACGGTAGCGGGGGGAGAATTCGATACGCAGTATTTT. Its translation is CASSQDTVAGGEFDTQYF.

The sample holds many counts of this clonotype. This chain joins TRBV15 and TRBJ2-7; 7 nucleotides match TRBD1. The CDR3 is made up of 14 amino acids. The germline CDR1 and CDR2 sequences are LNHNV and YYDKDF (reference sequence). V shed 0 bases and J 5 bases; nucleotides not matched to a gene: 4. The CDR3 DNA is TGTGCCACCAGCAGAGATAAAGGGGGCAACGAGCAGTACTTC. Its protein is CATSRDKGGNEQYF. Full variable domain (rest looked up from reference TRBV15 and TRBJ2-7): DAMVIQNPRYQVTQFGKPVTLSCSQTLNHNVMYWYQQKSSQAPKLLFHYYDKDFNNEADTPDNFQSRRPNTSFCFLDIRSPGLGDTAMYLCATSRDKGGNEQYFGPGTRLTVT.

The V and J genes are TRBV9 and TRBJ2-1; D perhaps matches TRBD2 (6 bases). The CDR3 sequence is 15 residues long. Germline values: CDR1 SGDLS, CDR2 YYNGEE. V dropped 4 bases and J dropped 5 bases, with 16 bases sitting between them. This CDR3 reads CASSYSRDLNNEQFF. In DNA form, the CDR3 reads TGTGCCAGCAGCTATTCCCGGGACTTAAACAATGAGCAGTTCTTC. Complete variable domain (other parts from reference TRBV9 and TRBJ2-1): DSGVTQTPKHLITATGQRVTLRCSPRSGDLSVYWYQQSLDQGLQFLIQYYNGEERAKGNILERFSAQQFPDLHSELNLSSLELGDSALYFCASSYSRDLNNEQFFGPGTRLTVL.

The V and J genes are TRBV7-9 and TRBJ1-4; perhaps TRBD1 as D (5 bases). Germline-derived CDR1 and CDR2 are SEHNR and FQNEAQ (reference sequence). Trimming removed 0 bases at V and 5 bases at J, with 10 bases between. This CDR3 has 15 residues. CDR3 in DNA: TGTGCCAGCAGCTTAGCTCCCAGGGTGAATGAAAAACTGTTTTTT. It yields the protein CASSLAPRVNEKLFF. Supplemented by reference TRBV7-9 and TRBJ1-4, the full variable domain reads DTGVSQNPRHKITKRGQNVTFRCDPISEHNRLYWYRQTLGQGPEFLTYFQNEAQLEKSRLLSDRFSAERPKGSFSTLEIQRTEQGDSAMYLCASSLAPRVNEKLFFGSGTQLSVL.

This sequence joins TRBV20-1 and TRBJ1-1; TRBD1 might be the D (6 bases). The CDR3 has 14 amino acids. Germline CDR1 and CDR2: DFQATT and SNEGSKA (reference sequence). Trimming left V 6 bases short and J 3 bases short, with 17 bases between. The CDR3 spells CSASRTVEDTEAFF. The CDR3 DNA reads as TGCAGTGCCTCTCGGACAGTTGAGGACACTGAAGCTTTCTTT.

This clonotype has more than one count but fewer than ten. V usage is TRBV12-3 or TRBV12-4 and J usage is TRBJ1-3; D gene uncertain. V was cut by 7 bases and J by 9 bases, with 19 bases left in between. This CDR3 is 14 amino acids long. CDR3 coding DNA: TGTGCCAGCAAGTCCTCCTATGGGAGATCCACCATATATTTT. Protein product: CASKSSYGRSTIYF.

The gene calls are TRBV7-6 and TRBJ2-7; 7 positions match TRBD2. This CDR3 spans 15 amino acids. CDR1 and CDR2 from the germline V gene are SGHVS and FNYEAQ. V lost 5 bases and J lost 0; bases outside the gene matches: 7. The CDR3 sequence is CASSLQGGGSYEQYF. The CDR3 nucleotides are TGTGCCAGCAGCCTTCAGGGCGGGGGCTCCTACGAGCAGTACTTC.

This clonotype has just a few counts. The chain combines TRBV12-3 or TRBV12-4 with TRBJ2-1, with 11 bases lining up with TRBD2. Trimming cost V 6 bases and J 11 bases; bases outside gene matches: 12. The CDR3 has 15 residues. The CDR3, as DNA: TGTGCCAGCAGCCCCGATCTAGGGACTAGCGGCCAGCAGTTCTTC. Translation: CASSPDLGTSGQQFF.

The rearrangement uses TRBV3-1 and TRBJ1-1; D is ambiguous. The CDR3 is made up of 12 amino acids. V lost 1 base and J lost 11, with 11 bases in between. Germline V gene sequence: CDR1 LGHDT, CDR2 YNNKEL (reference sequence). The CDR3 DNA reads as TGTGCCAGCAGCCAAGGGCGGTTAGACGCTTTCTTT. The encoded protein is CASSQGRLDAFF. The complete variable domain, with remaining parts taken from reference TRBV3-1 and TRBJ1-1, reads DTAVSQTPKYLVTQMGNDKSIKCEQNLGHDTMYWYKQDSKKFLKIMFSYNNKELIINETVPNRFSPKSPDKAHLNLHINSLELGDSAVYFCASSQGRLDAFFGQGTRLTVV.

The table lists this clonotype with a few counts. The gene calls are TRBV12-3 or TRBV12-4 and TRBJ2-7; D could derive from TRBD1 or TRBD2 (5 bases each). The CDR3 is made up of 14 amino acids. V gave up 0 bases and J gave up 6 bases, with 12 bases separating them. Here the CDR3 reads CASSLALRGREQYF. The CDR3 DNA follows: TGTGCCAGCAGTTTAGCCCTCCGGGGACGCGAGCAGTACTTC.

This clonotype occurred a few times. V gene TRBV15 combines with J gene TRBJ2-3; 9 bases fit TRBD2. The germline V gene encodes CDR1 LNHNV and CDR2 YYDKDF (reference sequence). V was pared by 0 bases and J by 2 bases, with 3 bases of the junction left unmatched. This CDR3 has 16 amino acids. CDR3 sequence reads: CATSRDLAGITDTQYF. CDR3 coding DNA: TGTGCCACCAGCAGAGATCTAGCGGGGATCACAGATACGCAGTATTTT.